These 8 T cell receptor beta chains came from one sample sequenced in a study of cytomegalovirus exposure and HLA in healthy donors. Sequencing was performed with immunoSEQ multiplex PCR; in TCRdb, only in-frame clones are kept and a portion is missing. The sample includes approximately 53,000 clones, roughly 92% of them seen just once. The sequencing input was PBMCs. The origin of the receptors is a man younger than 35 in good health and CMV-seronegative.

The V gene is TRBV6-6, the J gene TRBJ1-4; D remains unclear. The length of the CDR3 is 13 residues. The germline gives CDR1 MNHNY, CDR2 SVGAGI (reference sequence). V shed 6 bases and J shed 11 bases, with 16 bases lying between them. The CDR3 DNA sequence: TGTGCCAGCAGCCCCCCTGGAGGGTTGAAACTGTTTTTT. Amino acids: CASSPPGGLKLFF.

The chain combines TRBV7-9 with TRBJ2-5, with 15 positions matching TRBD2. The length of the CDR3 is 17 residues. The V gene's germline CDR1 is SEHNR and CDR2 FQNEAQ (reference sequence). After removal of 5 bases from V and 1 base from J, the junction contained 5 bases not matched to a gene. The CDR3 coding sequence is TGTGCCAGCAGCCGCGGACTAGCGGGAGGGGTCCAAGAGACCCAGTACTTC. Translation: CASSRGLAGGVQETQYF.

The V and J genes are TRBV7-3 and TRBJ2-1; D is perhaps TRBD1 (5 bases). The CDR3 length is 18 residues. The V end lost 0 bases, the J end lost 1 base, and 16 bases lay between the germline ends. CDR1 SGHTA and CDR2 FQGTGA come from the germline V gene. Written as DNA, the CDR3 is TGTGCCAGCAGCTTAACAGGGCAGGGTGGCGGATCCTACAATGAGCAGTTCTTC. As protein: CASSLTGQGGGSYNEQFF.

This chain links TRBV7-6 with TRBJ2-2; D remains unclear. Germline V gene sequence: CDR1 SGHVS, CDR2 FNYEAQ. Deletions cut 0 bases from V and 7 bases from J, with 15 bases between. This CDR3 comprises 16 residues. CDR3 sequence reads: CASSLAPTVGGGELFF. The CDR3 DNA sequence: TGTGCCAGCAGCTTAGCGCCGACGGTCGGCGGCGGGGAGCTGTTTTTT.

This chain links TRBV14 with TRBJ1-6; TRBD1 is a possible D gene (6 bases). Trimming left V 2 bases short and J 9 bases short, with 11 bases between. Germline-derived CDR1 and CDR2 are SGHDN and FVKESK. The CDR3 loop spans 14 amino acids. CDR3 residues: CASSQIQGGSPLHF. The CDR3 coding sequence is TGTGCCAGCAGCCAAATACAGGGTGGTTCACCCCTCCACTTT.

The chain employs TRBV6-1 and TRBJ1-2; TRBD1 matches 8 bases. V shed 5 bases, J shed 8 bases, and the junction held 4 bases outside the gene matches. The CDR3 has 12 residues. Germline CDR1 is MNHNS and CDR2 is SASEGT. CDR3 sequence (DNA): TGTGCCAGCAGTCATGACAGGGGCGGCTACACCTTC. Translation gives CASSHDRGGYTF.

The rearrangement uses TRBV28 and TRBJ1-3; D ambiguous. The CDR3 consists of 12 residues. Germline-derived CDR1 and CDR2 are MDHEN and SYDVKM. Between the trimmed V and J ends, which lost 6 bases and 0 bases, there was a span of 3 bases. This CDR3 reads CASSISGNTIYF. The CDR3 nucleotides are TGTGCCAGCAGCATCTCTGGAAACACCATATATTTT.

The chain uses TRBV7-8 and TRBJ2-7; 16 nucleotides agree with TRBD2. The germline V gene has CDR1 SGHVS and CDR2 FQNEAQ. Germline trimming cut 8 bases from V and 4 bases from J; bases unmatched to any gene: 8. The CDR3 runs to 16 residues. The CDR3 reads CASRPGGLAGGYEQYF. The CDR3 nucleotides are TGTGCCAGCCGTCCTGGGGGACTAGCGGGAGGGTACGAGCAGTACTTC.